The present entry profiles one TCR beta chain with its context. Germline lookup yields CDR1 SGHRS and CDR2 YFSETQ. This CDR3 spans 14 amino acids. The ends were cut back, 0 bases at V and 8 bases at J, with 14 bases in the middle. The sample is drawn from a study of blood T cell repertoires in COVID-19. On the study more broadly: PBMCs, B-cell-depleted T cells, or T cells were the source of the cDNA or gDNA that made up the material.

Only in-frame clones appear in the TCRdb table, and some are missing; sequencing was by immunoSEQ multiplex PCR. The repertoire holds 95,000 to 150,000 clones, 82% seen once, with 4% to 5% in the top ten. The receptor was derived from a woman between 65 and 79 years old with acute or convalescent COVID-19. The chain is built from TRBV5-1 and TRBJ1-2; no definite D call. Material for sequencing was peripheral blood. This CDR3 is CASSLGRSGSGYTF. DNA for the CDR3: TGCGCCAGCAGCTTGGGCAGGTCGGGGTCGGGCTACACCTTC.